The sequence of this T cell receptor (beta chain) was determined in a study of blood T cells in healthy people across ages (dated by TCRdb to 2015 to 2017). Background on the whole study: In model experiments, roughly one uniquely barcoded TCR beta cDNA molecule per two T cells was captured by template switching. Age-related changes in TCR beta repertoire diversity were measured in the study by deep sequencing normalized with unique cDNA molecular identifiers. The donors were split into four age groups: young (average around 17 years), middle-aged (roughly 39), aged (about 62) and long-lived (approximately 89). Donors of different ages were randomly distributed across sequencing lanes to avoid experimental bias. The study analyzed two additional independent replicas of 1 million unique cDNA reads from the same blood draw for two donors, one aged 18 to 29 and one aged 80 or older.

The research as a whole found: Observed TCR beta diversity correlated strongly with the percentage of naive T cells measured by flow cytometry. Bulk unsorted PBMC profiling prevented conclusive comparison of naive and antigen-experienced compartments. As age increased, observed TCR beta diversity per million T cells dropped in a roughly linear way, and a significant reduction was already evident by age approximately 40. Donor CMV infection status was unknown, potentially confounding age-related changes in expanded clonotypes. The long-lived group showed more naive CD4+ T cells, fewer expanded clones and increased TCR diversity than the aged group, suggesting age selection. Total diversity estimates from one million sequenced T cells were considered lower bounds and underestimates.

From a lookup of the germline V gene (reference sequence), CDR1 and CDR2 are LNHDA and SQIVND. There are 14 amino acids in the CDR3, from cysteine to phenylalanine inclusive. Only the CDR3 portion is preserved as DNA: 42 bases, with reading frame beginning at the first base. V and J are truncated by 10 bases and 2 bases respectively, leaving an intervening sequence of 15 bases. Library method: 5' RACE. The listed sequencing device is Illumina HiSeq 2500. A second about 6 to 11 cycle PCR used a sample-barcoded 5' primer and a J-beta primer mix. A template-switch 5' adaptor carrying 12 random nucleotides introduced a unique molecular identifier onto each TCR beta cDNA molecule. Each sample yielded at least 3 million CDR3-containing paired-end reads. The Mint cDNA synthesis kit, primed by a TRBC-specific oligonucleotide, was used to synthesize first-strand cDNA from all RNA. All cDNA was treated with uracil-DNA glycosylase and then went through a first 18-cycle PCR with the universal primers M1SS and BC2_uni_R. Per the source publication's procedure: For normalization, 1 million high-quality reads were randomly selected from each sample, with every read carrying a distinct molecular identifier. Reads sharing molecular identifiers were discarded rather than binned into consensus sequences. CDR3 identification, clonotype clustering and error correction used MiTCR with a Q25 quality threshold and the strictest error-elimination algorithm. A nonparametric unseen species model with Euler transformation was used to estimate a lower bound on total TCR beta diversity. TCRdb reran the public reads through fastp at Q25 and MiXCR, keeping productive beta chains. Entries that share a CDR3 protein sequence are merged under the most common genes and DNA. TCRdb's processing, not the authors', yielded these V and J calls. The sample profile shows 850,000 to 950,000 distinct CDR3 sequences; around 28% of them were found once. The ten biggest clones cover 17% of the sample.

Systemically healthy Caucasian individuals from Russia, 35 to 40 in total and aged roughly 6 to 95 years, were included as donors. Each donor gave 9.5 to 10 milliliters of peripheral blood, drawn into EDTA-treated Vacutainer tubes. PBMCs were isolated by Ficoll-Paque density-gradient centrifugation, with at least 7 million obtained per sample. Total RNA, at least 6 micrograms per sample, was extracted from PBMCs with Trizol reagent. For every donor, an aliquot of PBMCs went through flow cytometry to measure the percentages of naive CD45RAhigh/CD27high T cells. Comment on this clonotype: This clone's antigen is unknown. The record has no base qualities; no much larger clone is one base away.

The sample taken for sequencing was blood. The sequence was collected from a woman of 80 years or more in good health. The sequence links TRBV19 to TRBJ1-5; no D segment can be confidently identified. For the CDR3, the sequence is CATTGRLGNQPQHF. DNA sequence: TGTGCCACAACCGGCCGACTCGGCAATCAGCCCCAGCATTTT.